The 3 T cell receptor beta chains presented below share a single source sample, sequenced in a study of T cell changes during pregnancy in multiple sclerosis. The data were produced by immunoSEQ multiplex PCR, yet TCRdb's version contains in-frame clones alone and is incomplete. The sample includes roughly 49,000 clones, approximately 95% of them seen just once. This sample comprised CD8+ T cells from peripheral blood mononuclear cells, obtained in the first trimester of pregnancy. These receptors originate from a female donor with multiple sclerosis, enrolled in a pregnancy study.

This clone occurred once. The rearrangement joins TRBV13 to TRBJ2-7; unclear D gene. The V end lost 4 bases, the J end lost 2 bases, and 12 bases lay between the germline ends. The CDR3 extends over 14 amino acids. Germline loops: CDR1 PRHDT, CDR2 FYEKMQ (reference sequence). CDR3 residues: CASSSRLDPYEQYF. DNA of the CDR3: TGTGCCAGCAGCTCCCGACTCGATCCCTACGAGCAGTACTTC.

This chain joins TRBV18 and TRBJ2-7; 8 nucleotides agree with TRBD2. The CDR3 has 16 residues. In germline, CDR1 is KGHSH, CDR2 LQKENI. Trimming removed 5 bases from V and 2 bases from J; junction bases left unmatched: 11. The CDR3 bases are TGTGCCAGCTCAGCTGGACTAGCCCTAACTCCCTACGAGCAGTACTTC. Residues: CASSAGLALTPYEQYF.

The chain carries TRBV30 and TRBJ1-4; 9 nucleotides line up with TRBD1. V was pared by 3 bases and J by 10 bases, with 9 bases of the junction left unmatched. Germline CDR1 is GTSNPN and CDR2 is SVGIG (reference sequence). The CDR3 covers 14 residues. CDR3 loop: CAWSGTGHSGKLFF. The CDR3 nucleotides are TGTGCCTGGAGCGGGACAGGGCACTCCGGAAAACTGTTTTTT.